The clone carrying this T cell receptor (beta chain) showed up just a few times. What it binds is unknown. These data belong to a study of T cells in Graves' hyperthyroidism and ophthalmopathy. Each diagnosis was grounded in clinical symptoms, serum thyroxine and TRAb, thyroid ultrasound, and orbital computed tomography. The PBMCs were taken from approximately 9.7 ml of fresh peripheral blood. Points from the study as a whole: The blood repertoire included most of the expanded thyroid clonotypes above 0.001. Ophthalmopathy was separated from stable hyperthyroidism by a 13 V-J model.

The investigators amplified TCR beta CDR3 regions from RNA transcripts. HTBI primers were the set used in a first-round RT-PCR of the TCR CDR3. TCRdb itself ran the multiplex PCR reads through MiXCR, one entry per CDR3 protein. Among under 350,000 distinct CDR3 sequences listed, roughly 13% were seen once. This CDR3 has 14 residues. V dropped 5 bases and J dropped 3 bases, with 8 bases sitting between them. Germline V gives CDR1 MNHNS, CDR2 SASEGT. The sequenced material came from blood. The chain couples TRBV6-1 to TRBJ1-6; possibly TRBD1 for D (5 bases). The TCR was taken from a woman between 25 and 40 years old with Graves' hyperthyroidism that later progressed to Graves' ophthalmopathy. The CDR3 protein is CASSTTDYNSPLHF. CDR3 DNA: TGTGCCAGCAGTACGACAGACTATAATTCACCCCTCCACTTT.